Following are 23 T cell receptor beta chains from one sample sequenced in a study of T cell changes during pregnancy in multiple sclerosis. Libraries were prepared by immunoSEQ multiplex PCR; TCRdb keeps only in-frame clonotypes and omits some of them. The sample has 55,000 to 85,000 clones; about 94% are singletons. The sample here was peripheral blood, taken in the third trimester of pregnancy. The receptors originated from a female donor with multiple sclerosis, enrolled in a pregnancy study.

V is TRBV4-3 and J is TRBJ2-5; 8 bases match TRBD2. Germline V gene sequence: CDR1 LGHNA, CDR2 YSLEER. After removal of 0 bases from V and 5 bases from J, the junction contained 5 bases not matched to a gene. The CDR3 has 15 amino acids. The chain's CDR3 is CASSQDGGGRETQYF. CDR3 sequence (DNA): TGCGCCAGCAGCCAAGACGGGGGGGGGCGTGAGACCCAGTACTTC.

This rearrangement joins TRBV6-4 to TRBJ2-1; TRBD2 matches at 10 bases. V shed 3 bases and J 4 bases; nucleotides not matched to a gene: 6. The length of the CDR3 is 16 residues. The germline V gene has CDR1 MRHNA and CDR2 SNTAGT. The CDR3 protein is CASSEISGGPYNEQFF. The CDR3 nucleotides read TGTGCCAGCAGTGAGATTAGCGGGGGGCCGTACAATGAGCAGTTCTTC.

This chain links TRBV5-1 with TRBJ1-1; D uncertain. Germline V gene lookup returns CDR1 SGHRS and CDR2 YFSETQ. Between the trimmed V and J ends, which lost 7 bases and 1 base, there was a span of 8 bases. This CDR3 has 12 residues. CDR3 amino acids: CASLRGNTEAFF. CDR3 coding DNA: TGCGCCAGCCTCCGGGGGAACACTGAAGCTTTCTTT. Drawing the rest from reference TRBV5-1 and TRBJ1-1, the complete variable domain is KAGVTQTPRYLIKTRGQQVTLSCSPISGHRSVSWYQQTPGQGLQFLFEYFSETQRNKGNFPGRFSGRQFSNSRSEMNVSTLELGDSALYLCASLRGNTEAFFGQGTRLTVV.

The gene calls are TRBV11-3 and TRBJ1-1; D ambiguous. Germline V gene data show CDR1 as SGHNT and CDR2 as YENEEA. Trimming stripped 5 bases from V and 1 base from J, with 8 bases between. The CDR3 length is 13 residues. CDR3 in amino acids: CASSPRGNTEAFF. The CDR3 DNA follows: TGTGCCAGCAGCCCACGGGGGAACACTGAAGCTTTCTTT.

The rearrangement joins TRBV4-1 to TRBJ2-3; 11 nucleotides align to TRBD2. Germline assignment: CDR1 MGHRA and CDR2 YSYEKL. This CDR3 contains 17 residues. The trim removed 3 bases at V and 0 bases at J, leaving 5 bases unmatched. The CDR3 bases are TGCGCCAGCAGCCACCGCCTAGCGGGGGGCAGCACAGATACGCAGTATTTT. It yields the protein CASSHRLAGGSTDTQYF.

The chain uses TRBV6-5 and TRBJ2-2, with 8 bases matching TRBD1. V gave up 2 bases and J gave up 5 bases; unmatched junction bases: 7. This CDR3 contains 16 residues. The germline V gene has CDR1 MNHEY and CDR2 SVGAGI. CDR3 in DNA: TGTGCCAGCAGTTACCGGGGGACAGGATTAACCGGGGAGCTGTTTTTT. Translating it yields CASSYRGTGLTGELFF.

The gene calls are TRBV18 and TRBJ1-1; 7 bases map to TRBD1. Trimming cost V 1 base and J 4 bases; bases outside gene matches: 9. Looked up from germline, CDR1 is KGHSH and CDR2 is LQKENI. The CDR3 spans 16 residues. The CDR3 DNA sequence: TGTGCCAGCTCACCACTAGGGTTCAGGGGGTCCACTGAAGCTTTCTTT. This gives the protein CASSPLGFRGSTEAFF.

The chain has TRBV5-4 and TRBJ2-7; the match to TRBD2 covers 8 bases. CDR1 is SGHNT, CDR2 YYREEE, per germline (reference sequence). V shed 4 bases and J 1 base; nucleotides not matched to a gene: 7. This CDR3 spans 15 amino acids. CDR3 sequence: CASSPGGAASYEQYF. In DNA form, the CDR3 reads TGTGCCAGCAGCCCCGGGGGGGCGGCTTCCTACGAGCAGTACTTC.

The chain uses TRBV9 and TRBJ2-2; D ambiguous. The germline V and J ends were trimmed by 3 bases and 1 base, with 7 bases remaining between them. This CDR3 region has 14 residues. Germline V gene sequence: CDR1 SGDLS, CDR2 YYNGEE. CDR3 in DNA: TGTGCCAGCAGCGATCAGGTGAACACCGGGGAGCTGTTTTTT. Translation: CASSDQVNTGELFF. Together with reference TRBV9 and TRBJ2-2, the CDR3 gives the full variable domain: DSGVTQTPKHLITATGQRVTLRCSPRSGDLSVYWYQQSLDQGLQFLIQYYNGEERAKGNILERFSAQQFPDLHSELNLSSLELGDSALYFCASSDQVNTGELFFGEGSRLTVL.

The CDR3 DNA sequence: TGTGCCAGCAGCTTAGGGCGGGGGGGATTAGATACGCAGTATTTT. Its translation is CASSLGRGGLDTQYF. The rearrangement links TRBV7-2 to TRBJ2-3; 9 positions match TRBD2. The CDR3 is 15 residues long. Germline V gene sequence: CDR1 SGHTA, CDR2 FQGNSA. The trim removed 1 base at V and 5 bases at J, leaving 4 bases unmatched.

The chain combines TRBV21-1 with TRBJ2-7; the table's D call of TRBD2 was not tested on the DNA. TRBV21-1 is designated a pseudogene. The CDR3 is made up of 17 amino acids. The CDR3, as DNA: TGTGCCAGCAGCAAAGAAAAGCGGGGGGGCAGGAGCTACGAGCAGTACTTC. Translation gives CASSKEKRGGRSYEQYF.

V usage is TRBV6-1 and J usage is TRBJ2-7; 9 bases are shared with TRBD1. The CDR3 has 14 amino acids. The germline V gene has CDR1 MNHNS and CDR2 SASEGT. With V trimmed by 7 bases and J by 3 bases, 7 bases remained unmatched. This CDR3 reads CASTRDRAVYEQYF. The CDR3 nucleotides read TGTGCCAGCACCCGGGACAGGGCAGTCTACGAGCAGTACTTC.

The chain is built from TRBV19 and TRBJ2-7, with D possibly matching TRBD2 (6 bases). Per germline, CDR1 LNHDA and CDR2 SQIVND (reference sequence). V was pared by 5 bases and J by 7 bases, with 18 bases between. The CDR3 contains 14 residues. The CDR3 nucleotides are TGTGCCAGTAGTGCTTTAGCGGCCAAAGGGGAGCAGTACTTC. This codes for CASSALAAKGEQYF.

The chain couples TRBV7-9 to TRBJ1-1, with 7 bases fitting TRBD1. Trimming took 7 bases from V and 1 from J; bases not matched to a gene: 0. Germline assignment: CDR1 SEHNR and CDR2 FQNEAQ (reference sequence). The CDR3 is made up of 12 amino acids. CDR3 protein: CASNRGNTEAFF. CDR3 nucleotides: TGTGCCAGCAACAGGGGGAACACTGAAGCTTTCTTT.

V usage is TRBV7-2 and J usage is TRBJ2-5; 15 bases fit TRBD2. The CDR3 totals 17 residues. CDR1 and CDR2 from the germline V gene are SGHTA and FQGNSA. The V and J ends lost 5 bases and 4 bases, in that order; junction bases with no gene match: 8. CDR3 residues: CASSPGLAGGRGETQYF. CDR3 nucleotide sequence: TGTGCCAGCAGCCCCGGACTAGCGGGGGGGCGGGGAGAGACCCAGTACTTC.

The V call is TRBV5-4, the J call TRBJ2-7; D unclear. The ends were cut back, 2 bases at V and 6 bases at J, with 15 bases in the middle. CDR1 SGHNT and CDR2 YYREEE come from the germline V gene (reference sequence). The CDR3 runs to 14 residues. CDR3 amino acids: CASSLVAAPAEQYF. CDR3 nucleotides: TGTGCCAGCAGCTTAGTGGCGGCCCCGGCCGAGCAGTACTTC.

CDR3 DNA sequence: TGTGCCAGCGCACGTACTCCCCAGGGGCTCCAAGAGACCCAGTACTTC. Its translation: CASARTPQGLQETQYF. The chain combines TRBV11-2 with TRBJ2-5; possibly TRBD1 for D (6 bases). CDR1 and CDR2 from the germline V gene are SGHAT and FQNNGV. Trimming removed 8 bases at V and 1 base at J, with 20 bases between. The CDR3 extends over 16 amino acids.

The chain joins TRBV4-2 to TRBJ2-3; 7 bases are shared with TRBD2. Germline V CDR1 and CDR2: LGHNA, YNFKEQ. The CDR3 is 18 residues long. The V segment lost 4 bases and the J segment 5 bases; nucleotides outside the gene matches: 18. This CDR3 reads CASSPGDILGGGIDTQYF. The CDR3 DNA reads as TGTGCCAGCAGCCCCGGAGATATTTTGGGCGGGGGTATAGATACGCAGTATTTT.

V is TRBV5-4 and J is TRBJ2-7, with 10 positions matching TRBD1. The CDR3 runs 14 residues. Trimming cost V 2 bases and J 7 bases; bases outside gene matches: 6. Looked up from germline, CDR1 is SGHNT and CDR2 is YYREEE (reference sequence). The CDR3 coding sequence is TGTGCCAGCAGCTTTGGGACAGGGGCTAGGGAGCAGTACTTC. Protein: CASSFGTGAREQYF.

This clone was observed a single time. This chain links TRBV25-1 with TRBJ1-2; perhaps TRBD1 as D (5 bases). V lost 5 bases and J lost 4, with 8 bases in between. The CDR3 extends over 12 amino acids. Germline assignment: CDR1 MGHDK and CDR2 SYGVNS. CDR3 protein: CASSPGGYGYTF. The CDR3 bases are TGTGCCAGCAGTCCGGGGGGCTATGGCTACACCTTC.

The V and J genes are TRBV10-3 and TRBJ2-1; 8 bases align to TRBD1. V gave up 3 bases and J gave up 8 bases; unmatched junction bases: 12. Germline V gene sequence: CDR1 ENHRY, CDR2 SYGVKD. CDR3 length: 16 amino acids. The CDR3 sequence: CAISESLGQVLYEQFF. Written as DNA, the CDR3 is TGTGCCATCAGTGAATCCCTGGGACAGGTCTTATATGAGCAGTTCTTC.

The chain couples TRBV19 to TRBJ1-2, with 7 bases aligning to TRBD1. Germline V gene sequence: CDR1 LNHDA, CDR2 SQIVND (reference sequence). Trimming at V came to 5 bases and at J to 2 bases, leaving 8 bases not matched to a gene. CDR3 length: 15 amino acids. This CDR3 is CASSLGTVLNYGYTF. CDR3 in DNA: TGTGCCAGTAGTCTTGGGACAGTACTAAACTATGGCTACACCTTC.

This chain joins TRBV7-2 and TRBJ2-1, with D perhaps TRBD1 (5 bases). This CDR3 spans 12 amino acids. Germline V gene lookup returns CDR1 SGHTA and CDR2 FQGNSA. Deletions cut 6 bases from V and 11 bases from J, with 14 bases between. The CDR3 protein is CASSPSGAKQFF. The CDR3 coding sequence is TGTGCCAGCAGTCCCTCTGGGGCCAAGCAGTTCTTC.